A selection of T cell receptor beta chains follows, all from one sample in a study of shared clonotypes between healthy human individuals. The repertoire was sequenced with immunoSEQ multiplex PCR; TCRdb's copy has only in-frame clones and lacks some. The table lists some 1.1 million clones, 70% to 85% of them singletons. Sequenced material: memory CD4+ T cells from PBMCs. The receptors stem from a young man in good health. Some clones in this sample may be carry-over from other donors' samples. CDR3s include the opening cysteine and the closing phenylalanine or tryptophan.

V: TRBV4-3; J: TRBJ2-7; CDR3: CASSRETSGGSVYEQYF
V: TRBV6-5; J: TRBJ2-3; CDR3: CASSYRLASTDTQYF
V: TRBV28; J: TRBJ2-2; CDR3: CAARLESTGELFF
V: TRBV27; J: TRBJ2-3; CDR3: CASSDPGQPKNTQYF
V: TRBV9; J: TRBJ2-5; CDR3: CASSANSGGGETQYF
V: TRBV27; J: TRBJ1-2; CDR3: CASSSPDRGLGYTF
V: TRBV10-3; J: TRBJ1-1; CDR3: CAISANGGTEAFF
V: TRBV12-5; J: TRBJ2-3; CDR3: CASGLVRGETDTQYF
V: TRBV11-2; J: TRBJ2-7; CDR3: CASSPGTRNYEQYF
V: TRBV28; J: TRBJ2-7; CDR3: CASTKGGQGIYEQYF
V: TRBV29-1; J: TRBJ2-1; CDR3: CSVETLQAYNEQFF
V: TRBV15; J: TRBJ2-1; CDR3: CATSRGQAGVTQFF
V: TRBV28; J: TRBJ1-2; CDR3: CASSLLDRAAYGYTF
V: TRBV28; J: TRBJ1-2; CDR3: CASSRQGPNYGYTF
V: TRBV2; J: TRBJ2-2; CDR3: CASSAAGSRDTGELFF
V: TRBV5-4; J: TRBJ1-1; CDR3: CASSFSADGTEAFF
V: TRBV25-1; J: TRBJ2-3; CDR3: CASKDRVTDTQYF
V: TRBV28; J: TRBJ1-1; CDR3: CASSFFDSAEAFF
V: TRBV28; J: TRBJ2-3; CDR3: CASNPPTGGTDTQYF
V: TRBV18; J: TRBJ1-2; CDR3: CASSFRDRDGYTF
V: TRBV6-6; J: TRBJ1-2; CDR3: CASTPATGNYGYTF
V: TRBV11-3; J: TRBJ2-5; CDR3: CASSPTGRARETQYF
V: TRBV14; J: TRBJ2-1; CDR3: CASSQGLQGYEQFF
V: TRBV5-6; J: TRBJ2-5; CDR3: CASSSNYIQETQYF
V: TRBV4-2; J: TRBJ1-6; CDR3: CASSQDRPGDSPLHF
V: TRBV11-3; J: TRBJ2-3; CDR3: CASSWGLASTDTQYF
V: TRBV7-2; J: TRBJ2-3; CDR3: CASSKGRGTDTQYF